This T cell receptor (beta chain) came from a study of blood T cell repertoires in COVID-19. The table lists this clone with a count of one. The method was immunoSEQ multiplex PCR; TCRdb's version includes in-frame clones alone and lacks a portion of them. This sample has approximately 74,000 clones; about four fifths occur once, and the top ten carry 45% to 60%. V was clipped by 5 bases and J by 4 bases; unmatched bases: 3. The germline gives CDR1 ENHRY, CDR2 SYGVKD. The CDR3 spans 14 residues. The sample taken for sequencing was peripheral blood. The TCR sequence derives from a human donor in a cohort sampled during active COVID-19. The J gene is TRBJ2-1, the V gene TRBV10-3, with 9 bases that match TRBD1. The CDR3 coding sequence is TGTGCCATCAGTCCGGGACAGGGATACAATGAGCAGTTCTTC. This translates into CAISPGQGYNEQFF.